This is a list of T cell receptor beta chains from one sample in a study of CD8+ T cells in alopecia areata. Sequencing used immunoSEQ multiplex PCR; TCRdb keeps in-frame clones, though not all of them. The repertoire has roughly 170,000 clones, approximately 56% of them found once; the top ten carry roughly 15%. Sequences were derived from CD4+ T cells sorted from blood, sampled at week 0. These receptor sequences come from a human donor with alopecia areata. The conserved cysteine and the conserved F or W are not part of the CDR3 here. The order of the fields is CDR3 protein, clone size, J gene, V gene. Clone size is not always given. Where it is, it says once, few, many or a class for expanded clones.

CDR3: ASSFGQGAAKNIQY; size: .; J: TRBJ2-4; V: TRBV5-1
CDR3: ASSEVVEGGTY; size: .; J: TRBJ2-3; V: TRBV2
CDR3: ASSLSSNSYEQY; size: .; J: TRBJ2-7; V: TRBV7-9
CDR3: AISGTGSEGSSPLH; size: .; J: TRBJ1-6; V: TRBV10-3
CDR3: ASSLLAGGTDTQY; size: .; J: TRBJ2-3; V: TRBV7-9
CDR3: SALADANYGYT; size: few; J: TRBJ1-2; V: TRBV29-1
CDR3: AWTKRDSRQPQH; size: .; J: TRBJ1-5; V: TRBV30
CDR3: ASNTRGGYEQY; size: .; J: TRBJ2-7; V: TRBV6-6
CDR3: ASSLGWPDGYT; size: few; J: TRBJ1-2; V: TRBV7-2
CDR3: ASSPPRGGTEAF; size: few; J: TRBJ1-1; V: TRBV2
CDR3: ASSLGSGAIQETQY; size: few; J: TRBJ2-5; V: TRBV7-6
CDR3: ASSQQSGTLFEKLF; size: few; J: TRBJ1-4; V: TRBV14
CDR3: ASSLGINSNQPQH; size: .; J: TRBJ1-5; V: TRBV4-1
CDR3: ASSFQGSGANVLT; size: .; J: TRBJ2-6; V: TRBV11-3
CDR3: AWRALAGGPANTGELF; size: .; J: TRBJ2-2; V: TRBV30
CDR3: ASKLYLGPYEQY; size: .; J: TRBJ2-7; V: TRBV27
CDR3: AWSNTGSTGELF; size: .; J: TRBJ2-2; V: TRBV30
CDR3: ASSKISASPTDTQY; size: few; J: TRBJ2-3; V: TRBV19
CDR3: ASSIAGSPLH; size: few; J: TRBJ1-6; V: TRBV19
CDR3: ASSAWTGHTEAF; size: once; J: TRBJ1-1; V: TRBV6-5
CDR3: ATSRGLREQNTEAF; size: once; J: TRBJ1-1; V: TRBV15
CDR3: ASSAVGPAYGYT; size: once; J: TRBJ1-2; V: TRBV2
CDR3: AISFRDTGELF; size: few; J: TRBJ2-2; V: TRBV10-3
CDR3: ASSPGQGAYEQY; size: .; J: TRBJ2-7; V: TRBV19
CDR3: ASTGAPYEQY; size: .; J: TRBJ2-7; V: TRBV6-1
CDR3: ASSFSGQGETQY; size: .; J: TRBJ2-5; V: TRBV7-3